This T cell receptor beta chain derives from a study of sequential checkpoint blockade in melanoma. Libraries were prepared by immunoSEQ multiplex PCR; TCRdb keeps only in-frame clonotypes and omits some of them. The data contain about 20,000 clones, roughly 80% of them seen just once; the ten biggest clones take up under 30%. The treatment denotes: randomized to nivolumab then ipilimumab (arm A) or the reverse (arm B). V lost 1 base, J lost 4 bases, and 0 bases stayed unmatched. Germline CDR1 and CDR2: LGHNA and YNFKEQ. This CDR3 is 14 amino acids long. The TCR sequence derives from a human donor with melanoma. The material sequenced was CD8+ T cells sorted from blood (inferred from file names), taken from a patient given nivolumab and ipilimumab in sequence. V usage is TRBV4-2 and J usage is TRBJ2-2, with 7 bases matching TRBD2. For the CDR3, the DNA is TGTGCCAGCAGCCAAGGGGGGGGCACCGGGGAGCTGTTTTTT. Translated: CASSQGGGTGELFF.